This T cell receptor (beta chain) derives from a study of cytomegalovirus exposure and HLA in healthy donors (dated by TCRdb to 2015 to 2018). Turning to the overall study: According to an earlier analysis of around 600 of the donors, about 179 million T cells yielded approximately 120 million unique TCR beta sequences and 276 Gb of sequence data. The study aimed to test whether cataloging public T cell receptors could reveal signatures of past pathogen exposure. Every discovery cohort repertoire had been produced on one sequencing platform. Of the roughly 400 genotyped donors, 65% to 90% were placed in the genetic ancestry cluster associated with self-reported Caucasian donors. In a later genetic analysis, genome-wide SNP genotypes for about 55% of the roughly 700 donors were used, and that subset was treated as a discovery cohort. Using immunosequencing, the study profiled T cell repertoires from around 670 subjects and related those repertoires to cytomegalovirus serostatus. Class I and class II HLA loci were covered by the typing at four-digit resolution. The study combined high-throughput TCR immunosequencing, statistical association of individual TCRs with disease status, and machine learning to predict cytomegalovirus infection status. The number of donors typed differed by locus, with about 629-630 for A, B, C, DRB1 and DQB1, around 500 for DQA1, 600 to 610 for DPA1, and under 490 for DPB1. Among approximately 370 genotyped donors of the cohort, an average of about 220,000 unique TCR beta nucleotide sequences was sequenced per donor, of which roughly 17% were non-productive. Donor age, sex, ethnicity and CMV serostatus were compiled alongside the repertoire data. An early release that covered about 640 HLA-typed donors contained around 330 gigabases of sequencing data and tens of millions of unique TCR sequences. The later analysis used no new phenotypic data to find candidate immune exposures, relying instead on TCR beta sequences and their occurrence across donors. A separate validation cohort of 90 to 150 different subjects was used in addition to the roughly 720-subject first cohort. A handful of DR-DQ haplotypes were handled as single units for association and clustering because linkage in the cohort was strong. An earlier analysis of 587 of the donors used high-throughput TCR beta sequencing to judge whether each TCR beta V gene segment behaved as functional or pseudogenic. A later analysis re-analyzed previously published TCR beta repertoires from 660 or so donors and added high-resolution HLA genotyping to study TCR occurrence patterns. Broad study findings and their caveats: Correlated functional status among segregating V segments might be attributable to linkage disequilibrium, but an unknown experimental factor could not be ruled out. The authors suggested that the approach could potentially be extended to other disease states and immunological phenotypes. In an earlier analysis of around 600 of the donors, most TCR beta V segments appeared in productive rearrangements about 87% or about 30% of the time, broadly matching IMGT annotations. Strong co-occurrence of HLA alleles, especially DR and DQ, made assigning TCR associations to individual alleles difficult. Approximately 18 rarely observed V segments, including chromosome 9 orphons, were excluded from the earlier analysis of 550 to 700 of the donors because counts were too low. According to a later analysis, parvovirus B19, influenza, CMV and Epstein-Barr virus appeared linked to several top co-occurrence clusters. Sequencing depth was assumed to be roughly uniform across donors in the presence/absence analyses, though that assumption may not hold. In a later analysis, HLA-associated TCR beta chains showed more clonal expansion and lower generation probabilities than non-associated chains that were equally common. In this cohort, only TCR beta chains were sequenced, and detectable features were limited by the absence of alpha or paired-chain data. CMV serostatus was the only immune exposure information available for the cohort. The classifier was reported to diagnose cytomegalovirus status with high specificity and sensitivity in both the original and validation cohorts. Because the 87-base-pair reads could not distinguish some IMGT-functional V segments, including TRBV6-2 and TRBV6-3, those segments were excluded. Compared with the roughly 710-donor mean, donors in an Asian-associated ancestry cluster had fewer N-insertions in productive TCRs, according to a later genetic analysis. While some public TCRs were present in many individuals, most TCR sequences turned up only very rarely across donors. In vitro tests confirmed that three of the cytomegalovirus-associated TCR beta chains recognize cytomegalovirus antigens. Specific HLA alleles were associated with more than 15,000 TCR beta sequences at a false discovery rate of 0.05 in a later analysis. In the study, 164 TCR beta chains were listed as associated with cytomegalovirus. A further reported finding was that TCR beta sequences accurately predicted the HLA-A and HLA-B alleles for most subjects in the first cohort. In a later genetic analysis, a missense DCLRE1C variant was associated with V-gene and J-gene trimming of TCR beta chains, and the association was replicated in an independent cohort. According to a later analysis, TCR association rates differed among HLA loci, with DRB1 alleles showing the most associated TCRs and HLA-C alleles showing the fewest. HLA typing was unavailable for some donors at each locus, so association tests used only the typed subset. In a later analysis, most CMV-associated TCR beta chains were found to appear HLA-restricted, with HLA associations seemingly driven largely by CMV exposure. A cluster of highly shared sequence variants was judged likely to represent a technical artifact of the sequencing pipeline.

With regard to this clone: Its binding antigen is unknown. The junction and the germline gene differ at one end; a read error may be behind it. Other DNA sequences within the sample encode an identical CDR3.

The cohort comprised 550 to 700 healthy bone marrow donors. At the time of sampling, all cohort members were nominally healthy, though unrecorded immune exposures were likely present. The donor tested CMV seronegative, placing the donor among the 352 seronegative members of the cohort. Each donor provided a peripheral blood sample, and peripheral blood mononuclear cells were used for TCR beta sequencing. Genomic DNA extraction from the blood cell samples was performed with the Qiagen DNeasy Blood Extraction Kit. The germline V gene encodes CDR1 MNHNS and CDR2 SASEGT. The CDR3 runs 13 amino acids, cysteine and phenylalanine included. Only the CDR3 part of the read is kept: 39 bases, read in frame from the first base. The method was the immunoSEQ multiplex PCR assay. For the multiplex PCR, a mixture combining 60 forward primers for TCR Vbeta segments and 13 reverse primers for TCR Jbeta segments was used. The CDR3 region of rearranged TCR beta genes was amplified from genomic DNA with a multiplex PCR assay. On the Illumina HiSeq System, the amplified TCR beta libraries were sequenced as 87-base-pair reads. In the paper's pipeline: Across the roughly 670 repertoires, a later analysis counted tens of millions of unique TCR beta chains, approximately 12 million of which were shared by at least two donors. To remove PCR and sequencing errors, raw reads were error-corrected and collapsed into unique sequences using a nearest-neighbor algorithm that merged closely related sequences. Alignment of CDR3 sequences to IMGT reference sequences was used to assign V, D and J gene segments. Each retained sequence needed at least a six-nucleotide match to both a V gene segment and a J gene segment. A rearrangement was called productive if the CDR3 had no stop codons and remained in frame with V and J, and every other rearrangement was called non-productive. CDR3 was defined according to IMGT convention as the region running from the second conserved V-encoded cysteine to the conserved J-encoded phenylalanine. The earlier analysis of approximately 590 of the donors excluded any sequence lacking an unambiguous match to a single V gene segment. In an earlier analysis of almost 600 of the donors, a V segment was called functional when productive rearrangements were above 56.7%, and segregating when the standard deviation between donors exceeded 5%. A statistical classification framework was built to diagnose cytomegalovirus status from the catalog of TCR beta chain sequences. In a later analysis, TCR nucleotide sequences were compared against IMGT/GENE-DB human TR gene sequences so that V and J genes could be assigned. In a later analysis, CDR3 sequences and most-parsimonious VDJ recombination scenarios were assigned using the TCRdist pipeline. In a later analysis, every TCR beta chain was defined by the combination of its CDR3 amino acid sequence and its V-gene family, and reads without a unique V-gene family were dropped. To address suspected cross-contamination and a sequencing artifact, a later analysis removed a few hundred highly shared, low-generation-probability nucleotide sequences. In a later analysis, a clonal expansion index for each public chain was calculated from normalized within-repertoire ranks of inferred template counts. In a later analysis, generation probabilities were computed with a VDJ recombination model fitted to out-of-frame rearrangements, and the resulting probabilities were checked against IGoR. In a later analysis, hypergeometric tests were used to score TCR-TCR, TCR-HLA and TCR-CMV co-occurrence, with a repertoire-size bias correction applied to TCR pairs. A later analysis estimated false discovery rates by permuting HLA or CMV assignments 20 times. A later analysis grouped co-occurring TCRs with DBSCAN, adding TCRdist sequence similarity when clustering within HLA-allele-positive subsets. Repertoires with fewer than 30,000 or more than 120,000 public chains, plus five repertoires with anomalous nucleotide sharing, were excluded from co-occurrence clustering. TCRdb mirrors the immuneACCESS table, restricted to in-frame sequences. Some clones are absent from its copies; in checked studies, under half trace to an unresolved V gene, and the reason for the others is unknown. The V and J calls and clone size are taken from that table; D and trimming were inferred from the DNA. The table for this sample lists hundreds of thousands of clones; roughly 80% of them were counted only once. The ten largest account for 1.3% to 1.5% of the sample.

This clonotype originated in a girl under 18 in good health and CMV-seronegative. Material: PBMCs. This sequence uses TRBV6-1 and TRBJ1-5; the D gene assignment is ambiguous. The encoded CDR3 is CASTRIMGEPQHF. The sequenced DNA is TGTGCCAGCACCAGAATCATGGGAGAGCCCCAACATTTT.